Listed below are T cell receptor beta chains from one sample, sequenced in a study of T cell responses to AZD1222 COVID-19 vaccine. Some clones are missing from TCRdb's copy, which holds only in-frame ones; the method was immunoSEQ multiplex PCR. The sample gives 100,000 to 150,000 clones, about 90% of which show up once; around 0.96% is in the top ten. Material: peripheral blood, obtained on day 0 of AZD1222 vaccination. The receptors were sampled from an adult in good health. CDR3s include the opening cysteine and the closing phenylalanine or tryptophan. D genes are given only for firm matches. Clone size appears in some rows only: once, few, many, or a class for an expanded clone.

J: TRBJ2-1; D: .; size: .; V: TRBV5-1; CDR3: CASGGRYNEQFF; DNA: TGCGCCAGCGGGGGACGGTACAATGAGCAGTTCTTC
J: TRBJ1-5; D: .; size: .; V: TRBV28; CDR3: CASSLRRAFITQHF; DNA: TGTGCCAGCAGTTTACGGAGGGCTTTTATAACCCAGCATTTT
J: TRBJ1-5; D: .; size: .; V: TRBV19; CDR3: CASTRDGGGNQPQHF; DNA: TGTGCCAGTACCCGAGACGGGGGCGGCAATCAGCCCCAGCATTTT
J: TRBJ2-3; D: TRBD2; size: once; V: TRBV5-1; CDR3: CASSAGAGGPDTQYF; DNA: TGCGCCAGCAGTGCGGGAGCGGGAGGGCCAGATACGCAGTATTTT
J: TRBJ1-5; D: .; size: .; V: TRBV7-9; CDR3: CASSLGLGSPNQPQHF; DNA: TGTGCCAGCAGCTTAGGATTAGGCAGTCCCAATCAGCCCCAGCATTTT
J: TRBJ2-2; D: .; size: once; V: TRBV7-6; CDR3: CASSDYRTANTGELFF; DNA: TGTGCCAGCAGCGATTACAGGACAGCGAACACCGGGGAGCTGTTTTTT
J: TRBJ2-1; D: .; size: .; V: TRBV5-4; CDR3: CASSRQTGDNEQFF; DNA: TGTGCCAGCAGCCGACAGACTGGGGACAATGAGCAGTTCTTC
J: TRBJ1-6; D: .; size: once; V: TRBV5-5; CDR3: CASSPRRYNSPLHF; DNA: TGTGCCAGCAGCCCCAGACGGTATAATTCACCCCTCCACTTT
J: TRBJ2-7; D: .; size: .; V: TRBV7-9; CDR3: CASRQDTYEQYF; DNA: TGTGCCAGCAGACAGGACACCTACGAGCAGTACTTC
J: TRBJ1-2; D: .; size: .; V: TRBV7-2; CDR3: CASSYSSGGKGYTF; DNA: TGTGCCAGCAGCTATTCATCGGGGGGAAAGGGCTACACCTTC
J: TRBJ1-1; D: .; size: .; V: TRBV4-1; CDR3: CASSSRAHTEAFF; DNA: TGCGCCAGCAGTTCCAGGGCGCACACTGAAGCTTTCTTT
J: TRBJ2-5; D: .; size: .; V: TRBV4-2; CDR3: CASSPGGGQETQYF; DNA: TGTGCCAGCAGTCCGGGGGGCGGGCAAGAGACCCAGTACTTC
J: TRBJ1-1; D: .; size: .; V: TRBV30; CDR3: CAWSVWGRETTEAFF; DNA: TGTGCCTGGAGTGTCTGGGGCCGGGAAACTACTGAAGCTTTCTTT
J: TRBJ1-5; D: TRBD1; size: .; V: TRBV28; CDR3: CASSPHRGSDQPQHF; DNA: TGTGCCAGCAGTCCACACAGGGGTTCCGATCAGCCCCAGCATTTT
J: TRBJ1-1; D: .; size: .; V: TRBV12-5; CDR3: CASGFLVGRGTDNTEAFF; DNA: TGTGCTAGTGGTTTCCTAGTGGGTCGGGGGACGGATAACACTGAAGCTTTCTTT
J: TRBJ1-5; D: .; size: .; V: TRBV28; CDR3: CASRGMGAISNQPQHF; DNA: TGTGCCAGCAGGGGTATGGGGGCAATAAGCAATCAGCCCCAGCATTTT